The sequence of this T cell receptor beta chain was determined in a study of MAIT cells during Salmonella Paratyphi A infection listed by TCRdb under 2017. Some background on the complete study: A single dose of 1-5x10^3 CFU of S. Paratyphi A strain NVGH308 was ingested by adult volunteers aged 18 to 60. Ciprofloxacin 500 mg twice daily for 14 days, starting at diagnosis, was given to diagnosed volunteers.

This clonotype is regarded as hyperexpanded (1% or more). Its antigen is still unknown. Per-base quality was not reported, and no clone a single base away is much larger than it. Library creation used 5' RACE. TCRbeta was amplified in two PCR rounds using Phusion High-Fidelity polymerase, and the primers carried sample-specific barcodes. TCRbeta libraries were generated by template-switch cDNA synthesis with SMARTScribe reverse transcriptase and a TRBC-specific primer. After barcoding, samples were pooled and then prepared using the NEBNext Ultra DNA Library Prep Kit for Illumina. Sequencing of the libraries took place on an Illumina MiSeq using the MiSeq reagent kit v2, 300 cycles. From the authors' description of their analysis: Jemultiplexer was used to demultiplex reads by barcode, and MiTCR with default parameters handled the alignment. Non-functional sequences were removed with VDJtools, and each clonotype was defined by its amino acid sequence, with frequencies calculated from the assigned sequence reads. In the clonal space homeostasis analysis, clonotypes were grouped by frequency into over-represented (0.05-1), large, medium and small bins. TCRdb ran its own pipeline on the public reads, namely fastp trimming at Q25 and MiXCR clone calling, and kept in-frame beta chains. Rows with one shared CDR3 protein collapse into an entry with the most common genes and DNA. It is TCRdb's table, rather than the study itself, that gives the V and J calls and clone size. The sample yields about 1,000 distinct CDR3 sequences; around 24% were counted once. Jointly, the top ten make up around 40% of the sample.

Results and caveats for the whole study, not just this receptor: From baseline to mid-infection, the space taken up by over-represented MAIT clonotypes dropped significantly (around 0.17 to 0.099), whereas no significant difference was seen post-infection. More expansion or contraction among the top five MAIT clonotypes was shown in diagnosed volunteers than in healthy controls (around 0.5 versus 0.13), suggesting infection-driven repertoire reshaping. The availability of volunteer samples limited the sample sizes, but these sizes were considered adequate to detect differences between groups.

The label giving this sample's time point can be read as: after infection, following antibiotic treatment. In several volunteers who developed enteric fever after controlled oral challenge with live Salmonella Paratyphi A, circulating MAIT cell TCRbeta repertoires were profiled over time. Every diagnosed volunteer provided MAIT cell samples at three timepoints: pre-infection, mid-infection and post-infection. Enteric fever was diagnosed on the basis of Paratyphi A bacteremia and/or persistent fever above 38 degrees C lasting more than 12 hours. Diagnosis of infection in challenged volunteers occurred between day 4 and day 7 after challenge. For RNA extraction, roughly 5,000 to 10,000 MAIT cells from each sample were sorted straight into RNAqueous-Micro lysis buffer. Lymphoprep gradient centrifugation was used to isolate peripheral blood mononuclear cells from blood samples and leukocyte cones. Cells were sorted on either a BD FACSAria Fusion or a BD FACSAria III sorter.

The sample was MAIT cells from blood, taken at the last sampling point of the challenge study. This sequence originates from a person aged 18-70 years who was deliberately infected with Salmonella Paratyphi A in a paratyphoid fever challenge study.

The nucleotide sequence is given as TGTGCCAGCAGCCAAGAACTAGCGGGGGGGCAAGATACGCAGTATTTT. This sequence encodes CASSQELAGGQDTQYF. The receptor chain draws on TRBV4-2 and TRBJ2-3; the central 13 bases match TRBD2. The germline V end is reduced by 0 bases and the J end by 5 bases; junction bases left unmatched: 2. According to the germline V gene, CDR1 reads LGHNA and CDR2 reads YNFKEQ. The CDR3 holds 16 amino acids from the cysteine to the phenylalanine. The entry retains the CDR3 DNA only, 48 bases that are in frame from base 1.